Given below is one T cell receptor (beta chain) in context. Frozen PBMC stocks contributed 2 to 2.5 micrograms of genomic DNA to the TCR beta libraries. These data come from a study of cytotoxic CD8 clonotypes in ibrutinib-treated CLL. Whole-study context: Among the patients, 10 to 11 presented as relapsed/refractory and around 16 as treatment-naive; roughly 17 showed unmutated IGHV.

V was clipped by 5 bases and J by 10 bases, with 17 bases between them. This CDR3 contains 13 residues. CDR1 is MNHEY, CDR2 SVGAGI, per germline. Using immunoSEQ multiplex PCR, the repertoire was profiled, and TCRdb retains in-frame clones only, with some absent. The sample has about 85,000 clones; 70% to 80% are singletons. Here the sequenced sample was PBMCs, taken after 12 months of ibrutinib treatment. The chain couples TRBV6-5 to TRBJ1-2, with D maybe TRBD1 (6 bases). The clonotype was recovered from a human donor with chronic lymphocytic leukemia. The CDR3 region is CASSNSLQGNYTF. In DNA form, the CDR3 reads TGTGCCAGCAGTAATTCACTACAGGGAAACTACACCTTC.